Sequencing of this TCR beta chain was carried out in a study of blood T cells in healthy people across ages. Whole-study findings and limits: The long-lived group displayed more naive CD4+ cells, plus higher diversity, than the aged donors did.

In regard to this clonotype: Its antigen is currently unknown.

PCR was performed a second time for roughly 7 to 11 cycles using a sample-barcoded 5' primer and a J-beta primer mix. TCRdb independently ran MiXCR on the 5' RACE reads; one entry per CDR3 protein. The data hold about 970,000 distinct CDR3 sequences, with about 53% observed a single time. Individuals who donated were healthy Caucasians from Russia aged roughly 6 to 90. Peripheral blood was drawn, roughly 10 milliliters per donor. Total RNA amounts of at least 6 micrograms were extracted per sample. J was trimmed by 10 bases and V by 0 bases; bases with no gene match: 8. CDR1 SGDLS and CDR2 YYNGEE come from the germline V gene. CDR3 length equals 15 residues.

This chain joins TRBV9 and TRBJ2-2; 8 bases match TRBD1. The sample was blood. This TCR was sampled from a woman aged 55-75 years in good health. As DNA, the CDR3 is TGTGCCAGCAGCGTAGATATGGGACAGGCCTTGGAGCTGTTTTTT. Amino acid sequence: CASSVDMGQALELFF. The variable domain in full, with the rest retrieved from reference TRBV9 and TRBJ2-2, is DSGVTQTPKHLITATGQRVTLRCSPRSGDLSVYWYQQSLDQGLQFLIQYYNGEERAKGNILERFSAQQFPDLHSELNLSSLELGDSALYFCASSVDMGQALELFFGEGSRLTVL.